The clone carrying this T cell receptor beta chain came up once. The CDR3 contains 15 residues. The germline gives CDR1 LNHDA, CDR2 SQIVND (reference sequence). V trimming: 9 bases; J trimming: 7 bases; junction bases outside the gene matches: 15. Original processing notes: It was from reference gene primer amplification that nucleated cell counts were estimated. Sequencing was performed with immunoSEQ multiplex PCR; in TCRdb, only in-frame clones are kept and a portion is missing. The DNA gave D and trimming, while V, J and clone size come from that table. The sample includes 250,000 to 350,000 clones, around 87% seen only once; the top ten take roughly 8%. These data originate in a study of blood T cell repertoires in COVID-19. The wider study: COVID-19 samples, acute and convalescent, were from the United States, Italy and Spain. PBMCs, B-cell-depleted T cells, or T cells provided the cDNA or gDNA that made up the material.

Sequenced input: peripheral blood. This clonotype was sampled from a woman aged 50 to 65 who had recovered from COVID-19. V is TRBV19 and J is TRBJ1-5; TRBD1 agrees at 7 bases. CDR3 nucleotide sequence: TGTGCCAGCCGCCTCGGAGGGGGCTCGGGGCAGCCCCAGCATTTT. Translation gives CASRLGGGSGQPQHF.